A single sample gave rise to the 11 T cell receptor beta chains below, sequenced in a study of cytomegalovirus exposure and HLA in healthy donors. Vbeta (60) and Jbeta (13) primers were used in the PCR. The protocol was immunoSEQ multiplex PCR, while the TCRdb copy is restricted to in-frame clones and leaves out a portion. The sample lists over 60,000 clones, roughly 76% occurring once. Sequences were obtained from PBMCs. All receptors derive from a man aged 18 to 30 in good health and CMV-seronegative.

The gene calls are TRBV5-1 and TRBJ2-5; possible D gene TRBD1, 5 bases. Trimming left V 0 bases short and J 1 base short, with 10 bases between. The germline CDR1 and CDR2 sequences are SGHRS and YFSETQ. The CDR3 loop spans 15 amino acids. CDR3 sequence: CASSLGLQAQETQYF. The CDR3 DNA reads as TGCGCCAGCAGCTTGGGGCTACAGGCCCAAGAGACCCAGTACTTC.

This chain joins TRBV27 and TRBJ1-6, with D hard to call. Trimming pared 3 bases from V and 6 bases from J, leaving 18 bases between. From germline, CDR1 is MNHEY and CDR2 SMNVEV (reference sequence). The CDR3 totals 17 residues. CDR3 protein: CASSLSVHKVGNSPLHF. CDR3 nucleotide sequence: TGTGCCAGCAGTTTGAGCGTTCACAAGGTCGGTAATTCACCCCTCCACTTT.

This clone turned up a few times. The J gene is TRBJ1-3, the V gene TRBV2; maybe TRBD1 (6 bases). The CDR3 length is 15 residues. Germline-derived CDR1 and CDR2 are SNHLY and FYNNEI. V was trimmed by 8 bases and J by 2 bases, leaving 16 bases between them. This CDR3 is CASGDTGYTGNTIYF. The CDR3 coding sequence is TGTGCCAGCGGGGACACAGGGTACACTGGAAACACCATATATTTT.

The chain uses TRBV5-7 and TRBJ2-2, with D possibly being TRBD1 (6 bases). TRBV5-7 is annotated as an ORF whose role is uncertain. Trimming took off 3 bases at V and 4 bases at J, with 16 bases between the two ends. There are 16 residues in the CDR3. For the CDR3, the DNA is TGTGCCAGCAGCTCCTCCGACACAGGGTCCACCGGGGAGCTGTTTTTT. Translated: CASSSSDTGSTGELFF.

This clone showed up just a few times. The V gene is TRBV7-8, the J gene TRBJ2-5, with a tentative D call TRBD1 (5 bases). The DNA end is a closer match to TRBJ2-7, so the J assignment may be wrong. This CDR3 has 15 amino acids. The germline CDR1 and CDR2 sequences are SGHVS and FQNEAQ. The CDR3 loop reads CASSESSGRIYEQYF. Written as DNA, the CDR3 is TGTGCCAGCAGCGAATCCTCAGGGCGGATCTACGAGCAGTACTTC.

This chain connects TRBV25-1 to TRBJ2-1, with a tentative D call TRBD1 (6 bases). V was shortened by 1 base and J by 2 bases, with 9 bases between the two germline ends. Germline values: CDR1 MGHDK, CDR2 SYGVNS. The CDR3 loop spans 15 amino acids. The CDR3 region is CASSESRGAYNEQFF. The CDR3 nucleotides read TGTGCCAGCAGTGAATCCAGGGGCGCCTACAATGAGCAGTTCTTC.

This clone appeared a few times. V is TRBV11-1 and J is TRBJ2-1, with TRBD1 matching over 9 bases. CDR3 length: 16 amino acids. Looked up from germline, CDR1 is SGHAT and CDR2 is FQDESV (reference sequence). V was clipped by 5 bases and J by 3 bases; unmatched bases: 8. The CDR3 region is CASSRGTGSVYNEQFF. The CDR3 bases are TGTGCCAGCAGCCGCGGGACAGGGAGCGTCTACAATGAGCAGTTCTTC.

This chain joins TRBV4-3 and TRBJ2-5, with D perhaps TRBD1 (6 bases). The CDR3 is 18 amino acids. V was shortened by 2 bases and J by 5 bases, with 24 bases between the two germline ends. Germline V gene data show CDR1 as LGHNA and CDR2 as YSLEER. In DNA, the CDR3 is TGCGCCAGCAGCCAATCTATCGCGCCTCAGGGGTTGGCTGAGACCCAGTACTTC. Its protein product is CASSQSIAPQGLAETQYF.

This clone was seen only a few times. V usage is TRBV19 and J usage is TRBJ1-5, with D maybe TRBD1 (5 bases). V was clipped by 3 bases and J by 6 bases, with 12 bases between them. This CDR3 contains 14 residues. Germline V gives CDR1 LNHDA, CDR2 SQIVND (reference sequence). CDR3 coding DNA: TGTGCCAGTAGTATGGGCAGGGTTCGTCAGCCCCAGCATTTT. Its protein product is CASSMGRVRQPQHF.

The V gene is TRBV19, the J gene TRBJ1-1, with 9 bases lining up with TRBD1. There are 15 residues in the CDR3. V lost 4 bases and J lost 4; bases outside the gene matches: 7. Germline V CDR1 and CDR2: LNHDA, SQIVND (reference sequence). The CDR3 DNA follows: TGTGCCAGTAGTAACAGGGGGCGGGTGGGCACTGAAGCTTTCTTT. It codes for CASSNRGRVGTEAFF. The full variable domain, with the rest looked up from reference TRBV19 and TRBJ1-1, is DGGITQSPKYLFRKEGQNVTLSCEQNLNHDAMYWYRQDPGQGLRLIYYSQIVNDFQKGDIAEGYSVSREKKESFPLTVTSAQKNPTAFYLCASSNRGRVGTEAFFGQGTRLTVV.

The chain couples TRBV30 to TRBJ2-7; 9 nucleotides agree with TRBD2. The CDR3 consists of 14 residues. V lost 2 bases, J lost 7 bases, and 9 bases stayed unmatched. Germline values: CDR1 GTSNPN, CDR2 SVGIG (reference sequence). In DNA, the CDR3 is TGTGCCTGGAGTTTAATAGCGGGGGTGAGTGAGCAGTACTTC. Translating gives CAWSLIAGVSEQYF.